Below, 26 T cell receptor beta chains from the same sample are listed, as sequenced in a study of T cells in localized non-small cell lung cancer. TCRdb's table, derived via immunoSEQ multiplex PCR, lists solely in-frame clones and lacks some. The sample consists of roughly 16,000 clones, around 83% of them appearing once. This sample comprised peripheral blood, obtained before any cancer treatment. These receptors were collected from a male donor at least 60 years old with stage III lung adenocarcinoma.

This chain links TRBV30 with TRBJ1-1; D perhaps matches TRBD1 (5 bases). Germline assignment: CDR1 GTSNPN and CDR2 SVGIG (reference sequence). Trimming pared 3 bases from V and 1 base from J, leaving 18 bases between. CDR3 size: 16 residues. This CDR3 reads CAWRFTSGGRNTEAFF. Here the CDR3 DNA reads TGTGCCTGGAGATTCACTAGCGGGGGACGGAACACTGAAGCTTTCTTT.

The rearrangement uses TRBV5-5 and TRBJ1-1; no reliable D call. Trimming took off 0 bases at V and 0 bases at J, with 6 bases between the two ends. The CDR3 is 14 amino acids. Germline CDR1 is SGHKS and CDR2 is YYEKEE (reference sequence). The CDR3 spells CASSLGGVNTEAFF. Here the CDR3 DNA reads TGTGCCAGCAGCTTGGGTGGAGTGAACACTGAAGCTTTCTTT. Supplemented by reference TRBV5-5 and TRBJ1-1, the full variable domain reads DAGVTQSPTHLIKTRGQQVTLRCSPISGHKSVSWYQQVLGQGPQFIFQYYEKEERGRGNFPDRFSARQFPNYSSELNVNALLLGDSALYLCASSLGGVNTEAFFGQGTRLTVV.

V gene TRBV7-6 combines with J gene TRBJ2-1, with 11 bases fitting TRBD1. The CDR3 runs to 16 residues. CDR1 SGHVS and CDR2 FNYEAQ come from the germline V gene. The V and J ends lost 5 bases and 7 bases, in that order; junction bases with no gene match: 10. In DNA, the CDR3 is TGTGCCAGCAGCCGAGACCGGACAGGGGGCTCGAATGAGCAGTTCTTC. It yields the protein CASSRDRTGGSNEQFF.

J is TRBJ2-5 and V is TRBV30, with 9 bases that match TRBD2. Germline CDR1 GTSNPN, CDR2 SVGIG (reference sequence). The CDR3 has 13 amino acids. Trimming took 1 base from V and 5 from J; bases not matched to a gene: 2. The CDR3 nucleotides read TGTGCCTGGAGTGGGCTAGCGGGGGAGACCCAGTACTTC. The encoded protein is CAWSGLAGETQYF.

The chain links TRBV5-5 to TRBJ2-5; the match to TRBD1 covers 9 bases. V trimming: 2 bases; J trimming: 4 bases; junction bases outside the gene matches: 9. This CDR3 region has 16 residues. Per the germline V gene, CDR1 is SGHKS and CDR2 is YYEKEE (reference sequence). The CDR3 region is CASSFLQGAIVETQYF. The CDR3 nucleotides read TGTGCCAGCAGCTTTTTACAGGGGGCAATAGTAGAGACCCAGTACTTC.

V usage is TRBV19 and J usage is TRBJ1-1; D is undetermined. The CDR3 runs 14 residues. The V gene's germline CDR1 is LNHDA and CDR2 SQIVND (reference sequence). V was trimmed by 4 bases and J by 0 bases, leaving 9 bases between them. The CDR3 protein is CASSTLEVNTEAFF. In nucleotides, the CDR3 is TGTGCCAGTAGTACCCTGGAGGTGAACACTGAAGCTTTCTTT.

This CDR3 is CASSYVRTGGNYGYTF. In DNA, the CDR3 is TGTGCCAGCAGTTACGTGAGGACAGGCGGGAACTATGGCTACACCTTC. This chain links TRBV6-5 with TRBJ1-2; 7 nucleotides match TRBD1. The CDR3 extends over 16 amino acids. The V and J ends lost 2 bases and 2 bases, in that order; junction bases with no gene match: 8. Germline CDR1 and CDR2: MNHEY and SVGAGI.

The rearrangement uses TRBV4-2 and TRBJ2-2, with D unresolved. V was cut by 3 bases and J by 6 bases, with 14 bases left in between. The CDR3 extends over 15 amino acids. CDR1 is LGHNA and CDR2 is YNFKEQ in the germline V gene. In nucleotides, the CDR3 is TGTGCCAGCAGCCAGATCGAAGCTTTGGCCGGGGAGCTGTTTTTT. Translated: CASSQIEALAGELFF.

J is TRBJ2-7 and V is TRBV2, with TRBD2 as a possible D gene (7 bases). The CDR3 sequence is 13 residues long. Germline lookup yields CDR1 SNHLY and CDR2 FYNNEI. V was trimmed by 9 bases and J by 5 bases, leaving 17 bases between them. CDR3 nucleotide sequence: TGTGCCAGTAACAGGGAGGGGTATAACGAGCAGTACTTC. Translated, it gives CASNREGYNEQYF.

The chain is built from TRBV10-1 and TRBJ1-1; D ambiguous. The CDR3 contains 13 residues. Germline V gives CDR1 WNHNN, CDR2 SYGVQD (reference sequence). Trimming shortened V by 4 bases and J by 1 base, and 7 bases separated the two germline ends. CDR3 protein: CASSGDKNTEAFF. The CDR3 DNA reads TGCGCCAGCAGTGGCGACAAGAACACTGAAGCTTTCTTT.

The chain uses TRBV6-1 and TRBJ1-5, with a weak D call TRBD1 (5 bases). The CDR3 sequence is 16 residues long. V was trimmed by 4 bases and J by 6 bases, leaving 19 bases between them. Germline V gene lookup returns CDR1 MNHNS and CDR2 SASEGT. CDR3 sequence: CASSVTSWGFGQPQHF. Here the CDR3 DNA reads TGTGCCAGCAGTGTGACCTCTTGGGGGTTTGGTCAGCCCCAGCATTTT.

The chain recombines TRBV2 with TRBJ1-5; 8 bases line up with TRBD1. The CDR3 spans 14 residues. V lost 7 bases and J lost 4; bases outside the gene matches: 6. The germline gives CDR1 SNHLY, CDR2 FYNNEI. The CDR3, as DNA: TGTGCCAGCAAAGGGACAGGTCGGAATCAGCCCCAGCATTTT. Protein product: CASKGTGRNQPQHF.

The rearrangement links TRBV6-6 to TRBJ1-2, with a possible D match to TRBD1 (5 bases). This CDR3 is 10 amino acids long. Germline loops: CDR1 MNHNY, CDR2 SVGAGI (reference sequence). Between the trimmed V and J ends, which lost 8 bases and 5 bases, there was a span of 6 bases. CDR3 sequence reads: CASWGYGYTF. CDR3 nucleotides: TGTGCCAGCTGGGGGTATGGCTACACCTTC.

This chain uses TRBV30 with TRBJ1-5; TRBD1 might be the D (5 bases). Germline CDR1 GTSNPN, CDR2 SVGIG (reference sequence). The V end lost 0 bases, the J end lost 5 bases, and 11 bases lay between the germline ends. The length of the CDR3 is 14 residues. The CDR3 DNA reads as TGTGCCTGGAGTGTAGGTGGGGGTCATCAGCCCCAGCATTTT. Translating gives CAWSVGGGHQPQHF.

The rearrangement links TRBV6-5 to TRBJ2-7; TRBD1 matches 9 bases. Germline trimming cut 9 bases from V and 7 bases from J; bases unmatched to any gene: 16. The CDR3 loop spans 15 amino acids. Germline V gives CDR1 MNHEY, CDR2 SVGAGI. The CDR3 nucleotides are TGTGCCAGTAAGAGTCCCGGGACAGGGACTCTGGAGCAGTACTTC. Residues: CASKSPGTGTLEQYF.

This sequence joins TRBV30 and TRBJ1-1; TRBD1 agrees at 7 bases. Germline CDR1 GTSNPN, CDR2 SVGIG (reference sequence). The trim removed 2 bases at V and 4 bases at J, leaving 10 bases unmatched. CDR3 size: 15 residues. CDR3 sequence: CAWSLSDRESTEAFF. In DNA, the CDR3 is TGTGCCTGGAGTCTCTCTGACAGGGAGTCCACTGAAGCTTTCTTT.

This clone is deemed medium-sized. The CDR3 bases are TGTGCCAGCAGTTACCGAAAGGGTGAAGCTTTCTTT. Translated, it gives CASSYRKGEAFF. The rearrangement uses TRBV6-5 and TRBJ1-1; D unclear. Germline assignment: CDR1 MNHEY and CDR2 SVGAGI. V was trimmed by 2 bases and J by 7 bases, leaving 8 bases between them. The CDR3 is made up of 12 amino acids.

In nucleotides, the CDR3 is TGTGCCAGCAGCCCCGACTGGCGGGGGGACTCCTACAATGAGCAGTTCTTC. This sequence encodes CASSPDWRGDSYNEQFF. The chain has TRBV4-2 and TRBJ2-1; 8 positions match TRBD2. Trimming removed 4 bases from V and 0 bases from J; junction bases left unmatched: 8. The CDR3 has 17 residues. Germline V gene data show CDR1 as LGHNA and CDR2 as YNFKEQ.

The rearrangement joins TRBV28 to TRBJ1-3; D is possibly TRBD1 (6 bases). In germline, CDR1 is MDHEN, CDR2 SYDVKM. The CDR3 is 16 residues long. Trimming took off 3 bases at V and 2 bases at J, with 14 bases between the two ends. The CDR3 DNA is TGTGCCAGCAGTTTCCTCATTGACAGGACTGGAAACACCATATATTTT. Amino acid sequence: CASSFLIDRTGNTIYF.

V is TRBV28 and J is TRBJ1-6; D is unresolved. This CDR3 has 14 residues. With 2 bases removed from V and 9 bases from J, the gap between germline ends came to 11 bases. Looked up from germline, CDR1 is MDHEN and CDR2 is SYDVKM. CDR3 DNA: TGTGCCAGCAGTTTACGCCAGGTTTTTTCACCCCTCCACTTT. The encoded protein is CASSLRQVFSPLHF. The whole variable domain, filled in from reference TRBV28 and TRBJ1-6, reads DVKVTQSSRYLVKRTGEKVFLECVQDMDHENMFWYRQDPGLGLRLIYFSYDVKMKEKGDIPEGYSVSREKKERFSLILESASTNQTSMYLCASSLRQVFSPLHFGNGTRLTVT.

This sequence joins TRBV15 and TRBJ2-3; the D call may be TRBD1 or TRBD2 (5 bases each). V gave up 0 bases and J gave up 2 bases, with 9 bases separating them. The CDR3 totals 15 residues. Germline CDR1 LNHNV, CDR2 YYDKDF (reference sequence). The CDR3 region has the DNA TGTGCCACCAGCAGAGAGGGGGAATACACAGATACGCAGTATTTT. Translation: CATSREGEYTDTQYF. The full variable domain, its missing parts supplied by reference TRBV15 and TRBJ2-3, is DAMVIQNPRYQVTQFGKPVTLSCSQTLNHNVMYWYQQKSSQAPKLLFHYYDKDFNNEADTPDNFQSRRPNTSFCFLDIRSPGLGDTAMYLCATSREGEYTDTQYFGPGTRLTVL.

The chain joins TRBV11-2 to TRBJ1-1, with D unclear. V was shortened by 5 bases and J by 1 base, with 8 bases between the two germline ends. This CDR3 region has 13 residues. Looked up from germline, CDR1 is SGHAT and CDR2 is FQNNGV. This chain's CDR3 is CASSAQRNTEAFF. CDR3 nucleotides: TGTGCCAGCAGCGCCCAGAGGAACACTGAAGCTTTCTTT.

This clone was observed a few times. J is TRBJ1-3 and V is TRBV18; unclear D gene. The germline V gene has CDR1 KGHSH and CDR2 LQKENI. The CDR3 extends over 15 amino acids. Trimming removed 3 bases at V and 4 bases at J, with 13 bases between. CDR3 DNA: TGTGCCAGCTCACCGGATATAAGGGCGGGAAACACCATATATTTT. Translation: CASSPDIRAGNTIYF.

The rearrangement joins TRBV7-9 to TRBJ2-6; D ambiguous. The germline V gene encodes CDR1 SEHNR and CDR2 FQNEAQ (reference sequence). V gave up 1 base and J gave up 3 bases, with 1 base separating them. This CDR3 has 13 residues. The CDR3 loop is CASSLDGANVLTF. The CDR3 DNA reads as TGTGCCAGCAGCTTAGATGGGGCCAACGTCCTGACTTTC.

The chain joins TRBV19 to TRBJ1-5; tentative D call: TRBD1 (5 bases). This CDR3 contains 15 residues. The ends were cut back, 7 bases at V and 1 base at J, with 14 bases in the middle. Germline values: CDR1 LNHDA, CDR2 SQIVND (reference sequence). The CDR3 nucleotides are TGTGCCAGTAAACCTGACAGAGCCAGCAATCAGCCCCAGCATTTT. Its protein is CASKPDRASNQPQHF.

The chain couples TRBV5-4 to TRBJ2-5, with TRBD2 matching over 8 bases. Germline CDR1 reads SGHNT; CDR2 reads YYREEE (reference sequence). The junction had 10 bases not matched to a gene; V was cut back by 4 bases and J by 5 bases. The CDR3 is made up of 15 amino acids. The CDR3 DNA follows: TGTGCCAGCAGCGTGGGACTAGGGGACGGGGAGACCCAGTACTTC. It specifies CASSVGLGDGETQYF.